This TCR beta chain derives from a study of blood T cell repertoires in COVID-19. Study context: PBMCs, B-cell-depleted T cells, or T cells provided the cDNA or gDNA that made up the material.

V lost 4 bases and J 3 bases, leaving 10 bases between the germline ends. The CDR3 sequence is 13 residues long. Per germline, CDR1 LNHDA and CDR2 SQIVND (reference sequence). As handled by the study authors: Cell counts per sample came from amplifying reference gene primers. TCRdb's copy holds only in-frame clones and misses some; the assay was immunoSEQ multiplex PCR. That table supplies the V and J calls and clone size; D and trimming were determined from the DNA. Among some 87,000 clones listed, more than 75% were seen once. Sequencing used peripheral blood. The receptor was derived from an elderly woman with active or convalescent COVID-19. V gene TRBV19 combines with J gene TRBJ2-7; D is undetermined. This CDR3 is CASSKTVNYEQYF. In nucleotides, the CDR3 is TGTGCCAGTAGTAAAACAGTGAACTACGAGCAGTACTTC.